Shown below are 4 T cell receptor beta chains from a single sample sequenced in a study of T cells and Merkel cell carcinoma outcomes. Sequencing was performed with immunoSEQ multiplex PCR; in TCRdb, only in-frame clones are kept and a portion is missing. The sample has more than 12,000 clones, just under 95% seen once. Sequencing was performed on tumor tissue from Merkel cell carcinoma. These TCRs come from a human donor with Merkel cell carcinoma.

Of note for this clone: A junction end diverges from the germline sequence, so it may reflect a read error. The V and J genes are TRBV5-1 and TRBJ1-3; the D gene is possibly TRBD1 (6 bases). The CDR3 contains 16 residues. The germline CDR1 and CDR2 sequences are SGHRS and YFSETQ. CDR3 protein: CVSSLGGQLTGNTIYF. The CDR3 DNA is TGCGTCAGCAGCTTGGGAGGACAGCTTACTGGAAACACCATATATTTT.

This sequence joins TRBV7-9 and TRBJ1-1; D not certain. The CDR3 contains 15 residues. V was clipped by 5 bases and J by 5 bases, with 18 bases between them. The germline CDR1 and CDR2 sequences are SEHNR and FQNEAQ (reference sequence). As DNA, the CDR3 is TGTGCCAGCAGCCCACTGTTGTTAGGGCGAACTGAAGCTTTCTTT. This encodes CASSPLLLGRTEAFF.

The chain carries TRBV7-3 and TRBJ2-3, with D unresolved. The germline V gene encodes CDR1 SGHTA and CDR2 FQGTGA. This CDR3 is 14 amino acids long. V was clipped by 2 bases and J by 6 bases, with 12 bases between them. The CDR3 bases are TGTGCCAGCAGCTTAGGGCGCCCCGGCGATACGCAGTATTTT. This sequence encodes CASSLGRPGDTQYF.

This chain links TRBV7-9 with TRBJ2-7; a weak D match, TRBD1 (5 bases). The CDR3 has 14 amino acids. The V end lost 1 base, the J end lost 5 bases, and 12 bases lay between the germline ends. Germline CDR1 SEHNR, CDR2 FQNEAQ (reference sequence). The CDR3 coding sequence is TGTGCCAGCAGCTTAGTTGGGGCCCCCCACGAGCAGTACTTC. It yields the protein CASSLVGAPHEQYF.